The present TCR beta chain was sequenced within a study of T cell responses to AZD1222 COVID-19 vaccine. TCRdb's table, derived via immunoSEQ multiplex PCR, lists solely in-frame clones and lacks some. Among 98,000 or so clones listed, approximately 86% were seen once. General study findings and limits: White British ancestry dominated among donors, who included more females, and clonal diversity was possibly underestimated. Reports say nearly half of spike-specific TCRs go after unmutated variant regions. In all cases, repertoires were sampled only after the peak T cell response.

With regard to this clone: Its antigen is unknown.

Germline V gives CDR1 SNHLY, CDR2 FYNNEI. The junction had 9 bases not matched to a gene; V was cut back by 10 bases and J by 7 bases. There are 13 residues in the CDR3. V usage is TRBV2 and J usage is TRBJ1-2; 10 nucleotides line up with TRBD1. The sequence derives from an adult who received the MenACWY meningococcal vaccine as a control. Sequenced material: peripheral blood, taken 28 days after the second dose of the MenACWY control vaccine. For the CDR3, the DNA is TGTGCCAACACCCGGGACAGGGGATTTGGCTACACCTTC. It encodes CANTRDRGFGYTF.